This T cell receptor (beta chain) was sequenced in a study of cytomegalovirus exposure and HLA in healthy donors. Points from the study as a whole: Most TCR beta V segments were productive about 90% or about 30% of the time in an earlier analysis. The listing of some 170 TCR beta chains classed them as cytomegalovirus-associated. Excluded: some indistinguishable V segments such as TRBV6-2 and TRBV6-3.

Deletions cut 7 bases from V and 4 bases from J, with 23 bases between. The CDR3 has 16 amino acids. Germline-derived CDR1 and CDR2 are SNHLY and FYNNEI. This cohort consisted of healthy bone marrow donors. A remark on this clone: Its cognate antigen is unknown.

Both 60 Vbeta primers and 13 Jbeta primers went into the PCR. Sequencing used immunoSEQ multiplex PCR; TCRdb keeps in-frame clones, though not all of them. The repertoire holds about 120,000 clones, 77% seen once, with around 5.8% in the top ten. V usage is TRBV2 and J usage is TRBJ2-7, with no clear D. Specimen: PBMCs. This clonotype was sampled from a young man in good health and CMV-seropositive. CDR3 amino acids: CASKCFEEKAAYEQYF. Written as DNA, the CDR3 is TGTGCCAGCAAGTGTTTTGAGGAGAAGGCGGCATACGAGCAGTACTTC. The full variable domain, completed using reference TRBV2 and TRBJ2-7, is EPEVTQTPSHQVTQMGQEVILRCVPISNHLYFYWYRQILGQKVEFLVSFYNNEISEKSEIFDDQFSVERPDGSNFTLKIRSTKLEDSAMYFCASKCFEEKAAYEQYFGPGTRLTVT.